This T cell receptor (beta chain) was sequenced during a study of blood T cell repertoires in COVID-19. Whole-study context: PBMCs, B-cell-depleted T cells, or T cells were the source of the cDNA or gDNA that made up the material.

Per the authors' pipeline: Using reference gene primer amplification, nucleated cell counts were estimated. Generated by immunoSEQ multiplex PCR, the TCRdb table keeps only in-frame clones and is missing some. D and trimming come from the DNA, and the V and J calls and clone size come from that table. The sample has under 500,000 clones; nearly 90% are singletons. Individuals aged about 18 to 100 years were recruited from some 26 US areas. There are 15 residues in the CDR3. J lost 5 bases, V lost 4 bases, and 5 bases had no gene match. The germline V gene encodes CDR1 SGDLS and CDR2 YYNGEE. The sample taken for sequencing was PBMCs or T cells enriched from blood (not recorded which). The clonotype was recovered from a woman between 18 and 29 years old with acute COVID-19. The chain links TRBV9 to TRBJ2-1; 11 nucleotides line up with TRBD2. The CDR3 loop is CASSITSGGHNEQFF. The DNA for the CDR3 is TGTGCCAGCAGCATCACTAGCGGGGGCCACAATGAGCAGTTCTTC.